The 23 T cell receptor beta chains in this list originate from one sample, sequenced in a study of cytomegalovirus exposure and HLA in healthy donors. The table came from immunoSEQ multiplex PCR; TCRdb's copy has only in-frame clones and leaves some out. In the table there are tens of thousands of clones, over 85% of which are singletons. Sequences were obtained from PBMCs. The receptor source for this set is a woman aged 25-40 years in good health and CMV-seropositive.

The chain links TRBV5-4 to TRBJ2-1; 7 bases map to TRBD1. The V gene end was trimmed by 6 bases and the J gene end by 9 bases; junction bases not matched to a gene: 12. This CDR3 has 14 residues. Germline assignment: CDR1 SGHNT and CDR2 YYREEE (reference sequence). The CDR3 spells CASTSGQSISEQFF. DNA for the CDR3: TGTGCCAGCACCTCGGGACAGTCTATCAGTGAGCAGTTCTTC.

CDR3 nucleotide sequence: TGCGCCAGCAGTCAATTCAGCGACGGCTTAGGAGCTTTCTTT. It encodes CASSQFSDGLGAFF. The chain joins TRBV5-1 to TRBJ1-1; D uncertain. The CDR3 is 14 residues long. Germline V lookup: CDR1 SGHRS, CDR2 YFSETQ. V lost 5 bases to trimming and J lost 10 bases, with 21 bases between them.

The CDR3 sequence is CASSQDGGGGIEAFF. The DNA for the CDR3 is TGCGCCAGCAGCCAAGATGGTGGCGGGGGCATTGAAGCTTTCTTT. This rearrangement joins TRBV4-1 to TRBJ1-1; D might be TRBD1 (6 bases). Germline V CDR1 and CDR2: MGHRA, YSYEKL. The CDR3 totals 15 residues. V was trimmed by 0 bases and J by 7 bases, leaving 15 bases between them.

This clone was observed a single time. In nucleotides, the CDR3 is TGCGCCAGCAGCTTGGCGGGAGGGAGTATGGACGAGCAGTACTTC. The encoded protein is CASSLAGGSMDEQYF. V usage is TRBV5-1 and J usage is TRBJ2-7, with 8 bases identical to TRBD2. V trimming: 0 bases; J trimming: 5 bases; junction bases outside the gene matches: 7. Germline V gene lookup returns CDR1 SGHRS and CDR2 YFSETQ. CDR3 size: 15 residues.

Written as DNA, the CDR3 is TGTGCCAGCAGCTTCTACGGGGACACTGAAGCTTTCTTT. Translation gives CASSFYGDTEAFF. The genes are TRBV5-5 and TRBJ1-1; D unresolved. Germline V gene sequence: CDR1 SGHKS, CDR2 YYEKEE (reference sequence). The ends were cut back, 2 bases at V and 3 bases at J, with 8 bases in the middle. This CDR3 contains 13 residues.

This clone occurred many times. The CDR3 loop reads CASSFYRVYEQYF. For the CDR3, the DNA is TGTGCCAGCAGTTTTTATCGGGTCTACGAGCAGTACTTC. The rearrangement joins TRBV28 to TRBJ2-7; D gene uncertain. In germline, CDR1 is MDHEN, CDR2 SYDVKM. The CDR3 contains 13 residues. V gave up 3 bases and J gave up 3 bases, with 9 bases separating them.

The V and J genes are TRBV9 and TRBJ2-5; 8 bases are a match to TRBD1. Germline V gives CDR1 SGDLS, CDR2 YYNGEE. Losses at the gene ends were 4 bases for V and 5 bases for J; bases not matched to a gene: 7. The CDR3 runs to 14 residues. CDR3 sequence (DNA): TGTGCCAGCAGCCCACGGACAGGGAAGGAGACCCAGTACTTC. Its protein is CASSPRTGKETQYF.

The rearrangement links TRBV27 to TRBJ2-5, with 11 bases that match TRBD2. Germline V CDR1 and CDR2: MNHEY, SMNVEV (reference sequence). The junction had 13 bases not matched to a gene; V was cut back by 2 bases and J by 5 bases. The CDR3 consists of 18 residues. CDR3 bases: TGTGCCAGCAGTTTAGCCGGACTAGCGGGCCGTCTCCCGGAGACCCAGTACTTC. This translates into CASSLAGLAGRLPETQYF.

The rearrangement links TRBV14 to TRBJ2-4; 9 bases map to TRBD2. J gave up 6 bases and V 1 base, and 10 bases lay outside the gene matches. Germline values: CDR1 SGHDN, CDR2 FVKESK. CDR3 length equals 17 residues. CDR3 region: CASSQGSGRLRGNIQYF. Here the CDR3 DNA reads TGTGCCAGCAGCCAAGGGAGCGGGAGGCTCAGGGGAAACATTCAGTACTTC.

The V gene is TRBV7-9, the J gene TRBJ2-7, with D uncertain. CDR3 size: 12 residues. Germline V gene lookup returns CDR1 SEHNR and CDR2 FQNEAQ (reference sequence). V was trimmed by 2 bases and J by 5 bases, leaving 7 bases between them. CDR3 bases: TGTGCCAGCAGCTTAAACTCGCACGAGCAGTACTTC. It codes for CASSLNSHEQYF.

In DNA form, the CDR3 reads TGTGCCAGCAGGATTACAGGGCACGAGCAGTACTTC. It translates to CASRITGHEQYF. The V gene is TRBV7-9, the J gene TRBJ2-7, with D possibly matching TRBD1 (6 bases). This CDR3 spans 12 amino acids. The germline gives CDR1 SEHNR, CDR2 FQNEAQ (reference sequence). V shed 6 bases and J shed 5 bases, with 11 bases lying between them.

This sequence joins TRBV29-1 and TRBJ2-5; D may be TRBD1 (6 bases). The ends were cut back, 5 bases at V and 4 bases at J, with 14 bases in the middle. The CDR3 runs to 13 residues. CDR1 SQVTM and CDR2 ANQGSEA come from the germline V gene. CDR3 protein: CSVQPDSRETQYF. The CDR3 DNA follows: TGCAGCGTTCAACCGGACAGTCGAGAGACCCAGTACTTC.

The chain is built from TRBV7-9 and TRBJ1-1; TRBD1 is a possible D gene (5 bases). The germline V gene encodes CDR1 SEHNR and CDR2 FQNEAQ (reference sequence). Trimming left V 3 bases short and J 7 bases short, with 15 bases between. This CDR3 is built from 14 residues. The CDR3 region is CASSFGGTGGEAFF. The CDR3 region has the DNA TGTGCCAGCAGCTTTGGAGGGACTGGGGGTGAAGCTTTCTTT.

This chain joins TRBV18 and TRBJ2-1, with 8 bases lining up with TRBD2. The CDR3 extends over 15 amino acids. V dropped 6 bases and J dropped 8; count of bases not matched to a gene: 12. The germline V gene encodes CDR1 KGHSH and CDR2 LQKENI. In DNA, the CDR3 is TGTGCCAGCTCCCCAAGTCTGCGGGAGGTCCATGAGCAGTTCTTC. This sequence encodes CASSPSLREVHEQFF. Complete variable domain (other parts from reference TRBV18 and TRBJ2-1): NAGVMQNPRHLVRRRGQEARLRCSPMKGHSHVYWYRQLPEEGLKFMVYLQKENIIDESGMPKERFSAEFPKEGPSILRIQQVVRGDSAAYFCASSPSLREVHEQFFGPGTRLTVL.

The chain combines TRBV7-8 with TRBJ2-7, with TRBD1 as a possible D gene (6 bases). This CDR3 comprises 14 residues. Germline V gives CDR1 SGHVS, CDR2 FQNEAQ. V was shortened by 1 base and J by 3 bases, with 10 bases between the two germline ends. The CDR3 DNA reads TGTGCCAGCAGCTTAGATACAGGGCACTACGAGCAGTACTTC. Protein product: CASSLDTGHYEQYF.

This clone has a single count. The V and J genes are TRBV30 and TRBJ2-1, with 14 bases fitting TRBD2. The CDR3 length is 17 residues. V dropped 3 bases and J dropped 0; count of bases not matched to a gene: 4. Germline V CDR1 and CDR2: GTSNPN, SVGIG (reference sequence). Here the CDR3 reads CAWSQGTSGSSYNEQFF. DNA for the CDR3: TGTGCCTGGAGCCAAGGGACTAGCGGGAGCTCCTACAATGAGCAGTTCTTC. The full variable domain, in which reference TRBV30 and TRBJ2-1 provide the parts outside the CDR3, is SQTIHQWPATLVQPVGSPLSLECTVEGTSNPNLYWYRQAAGRGLQLLFYSVGIGQISSEVPQNLSASRPQDRQFILSSKKLLLSDSGFYLCAWSQGTSGSSYNEQFFGPGTRLTVL.

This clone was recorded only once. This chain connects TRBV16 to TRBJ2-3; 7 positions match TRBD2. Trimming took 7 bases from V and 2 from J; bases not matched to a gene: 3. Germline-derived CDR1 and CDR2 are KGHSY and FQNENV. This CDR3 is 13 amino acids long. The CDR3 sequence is CASTGTNTDTQYF. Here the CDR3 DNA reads TGTGCCAGCACCGGGACTAACACAGATACGCAGTATTTT.

This chain's CDR3 is CASRRTSGSEQYF. DNA of the CDR3: TGTGCCAGCCGTCGGACTAGCGGGAGCGAGCAGTACTTC. The chain joins TRBV11-2 to TRBJ2-7; TRBD2 matches 13 bases. The CDR3 is made up of 13 amino acids. The germline V gene encodes CDR1 SGHAT and CDR2 FQNNGV. The J segment lost 6 bases and the V segment lost 8 bases, leaving 4 bases of the junction unmatched.

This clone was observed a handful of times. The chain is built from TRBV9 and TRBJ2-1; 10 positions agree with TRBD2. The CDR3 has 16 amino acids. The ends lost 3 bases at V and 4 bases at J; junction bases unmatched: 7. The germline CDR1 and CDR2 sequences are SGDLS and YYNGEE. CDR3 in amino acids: CASSAKAGGWYNEQFF. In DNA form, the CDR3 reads TGTGCCAGCAGCGCCAAAGCGGGAGGGTGGTACAATGAGCAGTTCTTC.

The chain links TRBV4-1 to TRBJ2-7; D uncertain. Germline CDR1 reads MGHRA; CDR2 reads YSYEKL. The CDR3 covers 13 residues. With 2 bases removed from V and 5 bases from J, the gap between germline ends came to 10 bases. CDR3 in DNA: TGCGCCAGCAGCCAAAGAAGCGCGCACGAGCAGTACTTC. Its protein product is CASSQRSAHEQYF.

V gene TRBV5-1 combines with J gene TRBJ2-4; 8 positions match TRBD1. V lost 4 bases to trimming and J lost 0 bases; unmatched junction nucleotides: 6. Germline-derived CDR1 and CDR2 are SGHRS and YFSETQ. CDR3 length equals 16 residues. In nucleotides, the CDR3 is TGCGCCAGCAGCCCCCAGGGGGCTTTAGCCAAAAACATTCAGTACTTC. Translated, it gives CASSPQGALAKNIQYF.

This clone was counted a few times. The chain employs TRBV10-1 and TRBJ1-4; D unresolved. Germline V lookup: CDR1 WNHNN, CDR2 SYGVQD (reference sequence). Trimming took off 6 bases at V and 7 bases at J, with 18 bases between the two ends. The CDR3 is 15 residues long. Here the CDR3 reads CASRGVIPEGEKLFF. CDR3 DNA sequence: TGCGCCAGCAGAGGCGTCATCCCCGAGGGTGAAAAACTGTTTTTT.

The CDR3, as DNA: TGTGCCAGCAGCCCCGACAGGCTGAACACCATATATTTT. This encodes CASSPDRLNTIYF. The V and J genes are TRBV2 and TRBJ1-3; a possible D gene is TRBD1 (6 bases). The ends were cut back, 6 bases at V and 7 bases at J, with 13 bases in the middle. Germline V gives CDR1 SNHLY, CDR2 FYNNEI. The CDR3 is 13 residues long.